One and the same sample provided the 20 T cell receptor beta chains below, sequenced in a study of regulatory T cells in long-lasting Graves disease. CDR3 regions were amplified by Arm-PCR using iRepertoire HTBI primers to build TCR beta libraries. One entry per CDR3 protein, called by TCRdb with MiXCR from the multiplex PCR reads. Among more than 400,000 distinct CDR3 sequences listed, approximately 16% were seen once. Time point of the sample: newly diagnosed GD, antithyroid drugs for less than 3 months. Generation of the TCR library employed RNA extracted from PBMCs. In addition, the sample was reused for a study of T cells in Graves' hyperthyroidism and ophthalmopathy.

This specimen was peripheral blood mononuclear cells (PBMCs), taken at new diagnosis, from a patient treated with antithyroid drugs. Every receptor here comes from a woman aged 30 to 39 with Graves disease.

The chain combines TRBV10-3 with TRBJ1-5; the match to TRBD1 covers 8 bases. Trimming removed 8 bases from V and 4 bases from J; junction bases left unmatched: 10. The germline CDR1 and CDR2 sequences are ENHRY and SYGVKD. The CDR3 has 15 amino acids. The DNA for the CDR3 is TGTGCCATCGGCCGAGACAGGGGTGATAATCAGCCCCAGCATTTT. Its translation is CAIGRDRGDNQPQHF.

This clonotype has ten or more counts. The chain links TRBV30 to TRBJ1-2; D is unresolved. Germline loops: CDR1 GTSNPN, CDR2 SVGIG (reference sequence). Trimming shortened V by 0 bases and J by 5 bases, and 13 bases separated the two germline ends. The CDR3 totals 14 residues. The CDR3 DNA follows: TGTGCCTGGAGTGTAAAATGGACGGCGTATGGCTACACCTTC. Translating it yields CAWSVKWTAYGYTF.

This clonotype was observed a handful of times. This chain connects TRBV6-1 to TRBJ2-7; 11 bases map to TRBD1. This CDR3 comprises 16 residues. With 2 bases clipped from V and 1 base from J, the junction kept 4 bases outside the gene matches. Germline CDR1 and CDR2: MNHNS and SASEGT. Here the CDR3 DNA reads TGTGCCAGCAGTGAATTGGGACAGGGGGTTTCCTACGAGCAGTACTTC. This encodes CASSELGQGVSYEQYF.

This clonotype was recorded at least ten times. The V and J genes are TRBV7-2 and TRBJ2-4; no definite D call. Germline loops: CDR1 SGHTA, CDR2 FQGNSA. The CDR3 is made up of 14 amino acids. V lost 5 bases, J lost 6 bases, and 14 bases lay in between. This CDR3 is CASSPPNHGNIQYF. The CDR3 DNA follows: TGTGCCAGCAGCCCCCCAAATCATGGAAACATTCAGTACTTC. The variable domain in full, with the rest retrieved from reference TRBV7-2 and TRBJ2-4, is GAGVSQSPSNKVTEKGKDVELRCDPISGHTALYWYRQSLGQGLEFLIYFQGNSAPDKSGLPSDRFSAERTGGSVSTLTIQRTQQEDSAVYLCASSPPNHGNIQYFGAGTRLSVL.

About this clonotype itself: Being one base from a much bigger clone, this may be a read error. The chain employs TRBV2 and TRBJ2-7; weak D call: TRBD2 (5 bases). Trimming stripped 6 bases from V and 5 bases from J, with 14 bases between. The CDR3 has 13 residues. Germline CDR1 and CDR2: SNHLY and FYNNEI. This CDR3 is CASSPAGLHEQYF. CDR3 nucleotide sequence: TGTGCCAGCAGCCCCGCGGGTTTGCACGAGCAGTACTTC.

The genes are TRBV4-1 and TRBJ1-5, with 8 bases that match TRBD1. Germline CDR1 is MGHRA and CDR2 is YSYEKL. The CDR3 totals 15 residues. J lost 4 bases, V lost 2 bases, and 4 bases had no gene match. DNA of the CDR3: TGCGCCAGCAGCCAATTTACAGGGGGGAATCAGCCCCAGCATTTT. Protein sequence: CASSQFTGGNQPQHF.

This clonotype was seen ten or more times. The chain employs TRBV12-3 or TRBV12-4 and TRBJ1-1; D is uncertain. V shed 9 bases and J shed 6 bases, with 17 bases lying between them. This CDR3 has 13 residues. The CDR3 is CASSIRNGAEAFF. The CDR3, as DNA: TGTGCCAGTTCGATCCGAAACGGGGCTGAAGCTTTCTTT.

DNA for the CDR3: TGCAGTGCTAGGCCTTTGGACAGGGGGCTTTCAGATCAGCCCCAGCATTTT. Translating it yields CSARPLDRGLSDQPQHF. V gene TRBV20-1 combines with J gene TRBJ1-5, with 11 bases aligning to TRBD1. After removal of 3 bases from V and 5 bases from J, the junction contained 12 bases not matched to a gene. This CDR3 spans 17 amino acids. The V gene's germline CDR1 is DFQATT and CDR2 SNEGSKA (reference sequence).

V and J are TRBV7-2 and TRBJ1-5; 7 nucleotides match TRBD1. J was trimmed by 2 bases and V by 3 bases; bases with no gene match: 4. Germline V gene lookup returns CDR1 SGHTA and CDR2 FQGNSA. The CDR3 sequence is 15 residues long. The CDR3 region is CASSFSTGGNQPQHF. Written as DNA, the CDR3 is TGTGCCAGCAGCTTCAGTACAGGGGGCAATCAGCCCCAGCATTTT.

This clonotype was found many times. The chain combines TRBV27 with TRBJ1-1; no definite D call. Between the trimmed V and J ends, which lost 5 bases and 0 bases, there was a span of 16 bases. The germline V gene has CDR1 MNHEY and CDR2 SMNVEV (reference sequence). This CDR3 is built from 16 residues. The CDR3 reads CASSRSASSMNTEAFF. As DNA, the CDR3 is TGTGCCAGCAGTCGAAGCGCATCTAGCATGAACACTGAAGCTTTCTTT.

The rearrangement joins TRBV24-1 to TRBJ2-1, with unresolved D. There are 14 residues in the CDR3. The V and J ends lost 0 bases and 6 bases respectively, with 8 bases between them. CDR1 KGHDR and CDR2 SFDVKD come from the germline V gene. The CDR3 is CATSDLLGTNEQFF. CDR3 bases: TGTGCCACCAGTGATTTGCTGGGAACCAATGAGCAGTTCTTC.

This clonotype was recorded only once. V and J are TRBV11-2 and TRBJ2-7; no clear D. Per germline, CDR1 SGHAT and CDR2 FQNNGV. The CDR3 is made up of 18 amino acids. V shed 2 bases and J shed 0 bases, with 20 bases lying between them. CDR3 in amino acids: CASSLTGRGRASSYEQYF. For the CDR3, the DNA is TGTGCCAGCAGCTTAACGGGTCGAGGACGCGCTAGCTCCTACGAGCAGTACTTC.

This clonotype was seen repeatedly, ten times or more. The rearrangement joins TRBV19 to TRBJ2-5; D may be TRBD2 (6 bases). V was shortened by 4 bases and J by 4 bases, with 13 bases between the two germline ends. CDR1 LNHDA and CDR2 SQIVND come from the germline V gene (reference sequence). There are 14 residues in the CDR3. Here the CDR3 DNA reads TGTGCCAGTAGTAGGGATAGCGGTGGAGAGACCCAGTACTTC. Amino acids: CASSRDSGGETQYF.

This clonotype was seen many times. The genes are TRBV28 and TRBJ1-2; TRBD1 is a possible D gene (6 bases). The germline V and J ends were trimmed by 2 bases and 7 bases, with 14 bases remaining between them. The germline V gene has CDR1 MDHEN and CDR2 SYDVKM. This CDR3 has 14 amino acids. CDR3 DNA sequence: TGTGCCAGCAGTTTACTAGAGGGGGTGGGTGGCTACACCTTC. This gives the protein CASSLLEGVGGYTF.

This clonotype was counted only a few times. One end of the junction varies from germline; a read error may be responsible. The chain joins TRBV5-1 to TRBJ1-4, with 7 bases matching TRBD1. The CDR3 sequence is 15 residues long. From germline, CDR1 is SGHRS and CDR2 YFSETQ. CDR3 region: CASSGGTATNEKLSF. The CDR3 DNA reads as TGCGCCAGCAGCGGGGGGACAGCAACTAATGAAAAACTGTCTTTT.

This rearrangement joins TRBV24-1 to TRBJ2-1; no reliable D call. V lost 4 bases and J 7 bases, leaving 19 bases between the germline ends. The CDR3 has 16 residues. Germline V CDR1 and CDR2: KGHDR, SFDVKD. The CDR3 nucleotides are TGTGCCACCAGTGACCCCGGAAGGGCCGTTCGTAATGAGCAGTTCTTC. Translation: CATSDPGRAVRNEQFF.

This clonotype was seen ten or more times. The V gene is TRBV3-1, the J gene TRBJ2-7; 9 bases align to TRBD2. Germline V gene data show CDR1 as LGHDT and CDR2 as YNNKEL (reference sequence). V shed 4 bases, J shed 6 bases, and the junction held 10 bases outside the gene matches. The CDR3 is 15 amino acids. CDR3 coding DNA: TGTGCCAGCAGCCCACAGGCGGGAGGGCCCTTCGAGCAGTACTTC. It translates to CASSPQAGGPFEQYF.

This clonotype was recorded a few times. The chain uses TRBV18 and TRBJ2-2; no clear D gene. The CDR3 length is 17 residues. Trimming removed 1 base at V and 0 bases at J, with 12 bases between. The germline V gene encodes CDR1 KGHSH and CDR2 LQKENI. DNA for the CDR3: TGTGCCAGCTCACCACAGCCCGGATACTCGAACACCGGGGAGCTGTTTTTT. Amino acid sequence: CASSPQPGYSNTGELFF.

V and J are TRBV2 and TRBJ2-1; no firm D call. The germline V gene encodes CDR1 SNHLY and CDR2 FYNNEI. The CDR3 spans 14 residues. The V end lost 3 bases, the J end lost 0 bases, and 6 bases lay between the germline ends. The CDR3 region has the DNA TGTGCCAGCAGTGACTCGAGCTCCTACAATGAGCAGTTCTTC. Amino acid sequence: CASSDSSSYNEQFF.

Many counts were recorded for this clonotype. V and J are TRBV6-5 and TRBJ2-2, with 7 bases aligning to TRBD2. V trimming: 0 bases; J trimming: 1 base; junction bases outside the gene matches: 11. Germline V gene sequence: CDR1 MNHEY, CDR2 SVGAGI. CDR3 length: 19 residues. The CDR3 DNA is TGTGCCAGCAGTTACTCGAAACGCCCCGGGAGGCAGAACACCGGGGAGCTGTTTTTT. The encoded protein is CASSYSKRPGRQNTGELFF.